This T cell receptor (beta chain) is drawn from a study of regulatory T cells in long-lasting Graves disease. Study information: Antithyroid drugs had been given to newly diagnosed Graves' patients for under 3 months.

Specified time point: newly diagnosed GD, antithyroid drugs for less than 3 months. The TCR library was prepared using RNA isolated from PBMCs. This clonotype has just a few counts. The antigen remains unidentified. Arm-PCR of CDR3 regions and iRepertoire HTBI primers were used to build TCR beta libraries. TCRdb independently ran MiXCR on the multiplex PCR reads; one entry per CDR3 protein. The data show around 400,000 distinct CDR3 sequences, roughly 15% seen once. The CDR3 extends over 16 amino acids. Per the germline V gene, CDR1 is LGHNA and CDR2 is YNFKEQ. V dropped 4 bases and J dropped 1 base, with 16 bases sitting between them. Study observations and caveats: Graves' patients with persistent disease showed TCR diversity lower than patients newly diagnosed.

This TCR was recovered from a female donor with Graves disease. This material consisted of peripheral blood mononuclear cells (PBMCs), taken at new diagnosis, from a patient treated with antithyroid drugs. This chain connects TRBV4-2 to TRBJ1-1; TRBD1 is a possible D gene (6 bases). The CDR3 reads CASSRSGGGANTEAFF. The CDR3, as DNA: TGTGCCAGCAGCCGGTCCGGGGGGGGCGCGAACACTGAAGCTTTCTTT.